This T cell receptor beta chain appears in the sequencing data of a study of CD8+CD57+ T cells in acquired aplastic anemia. Overall study: Sorted CD4+ and CD8+ cells gave a mean 3.2 ug DNA, range roughly 0.19 to 27.4 ug. Study results and limitations: In CD8+ cells, Simpson's diversity showed no significant difference between patients and controls.

Points on this clonotype: The target antigen is unknown.

Genomic DNA was employed as the template in profiling TCR beta VDJ and CDR3. In TCRdb, the reads were re-called with MiXCR into one record per CDR3 protein. The profile shows hundreds of thousands of distinct CDR3 sequences, roughly half of them singletons. V was shortened by 3 bases and J by 1 base, with 14 bases between the two germline ends. Looked up from germline, CDR1 is DFQATT and CDR2 is SNEGSKA (reference sequence). This CDR3 spans 15 amino acids. This rearrangement joins TRBV20-1 to TRBJ2-3; D is undetermined. This receptor was taken from a human donor with severe aplastic anemia or a healthy control (not recorded which). The sample was sorted CD4+, CD8+, or CD8+CD57+ T cells (not recorded which) from PBMCs. The CDR3 is CSASDSFLGTDTQYF. CDR3 nucleotide sequence: TGCAGTGCTAGCGACTCCTTTTTGGGCACAGATACGCAGTATTTT.